What follows are 17 T cell receptor beta chains derived from one specimen sequenced in a study of OX40 agonist ivuxolimab in advanced cancers. Generated by immunoSEQ multiplex PCR, the TCRdb table keeps only in-frame clones and is missing some. The sample lists tens of thousands of clones; roughly nine tenths were seen once. Here the sequenced sample was CD4+ or CD8+ T cells sorted from blood, taken in a trial of the OX40 agonist ivuxolimab. The receptors originated from an adult with an advanced solid tumor such as melanoma, head and neck, liver or kidney cancer.

The CDR3 is CASSFGPSSYEQYF. The CDR3 coding sequence is TGTGCCAGCAGTTTTGGTCCGAGCTCCTACGAGCAGTACTTC. This rearrangement joins TRBV28 to TRBJ2-7; no clear D. The CDR3 is 14 amino acids. Germline CDR1 is MDHEN and CDR2 is SYDVKM. With 3 bases removed from V and 0 bases from J, the gap between germline ends came to 9 bases.

This chain connects TRBV28 to TRBJ2-1; 11 positions match TRBD2. V shed 6 bases, J shed 8 bases, and the junction held 12 bases outside the gene matches. The CDR3 length is 16 residues. The germline V gene encodes CDR1 MDHEN and CDR2 SYDVKM. DNA for the CDR3: TGTGCCAGCAGCCTAGGGACTAGCGGCCCTTGGGATGAGCAGTTCTTC. Amino acid sequence: CASSLGTSGPWDEQFF.

The genes are TRBV5-4 and TRBJ2-3; 11 bases map to TRBD2. V was clipped by 0 bases and J by 1 base; unmatched bases: 7. This CDR3 has 18 residues. Germline V gene data show CDR1 as SGHNT and CDR2 as YYREEE (reference sequence). CDR3 sequence: CASSLELSGRAGTDTQYF. The CDR3, as DNA: TGTGCCAGCAGCTTGGAACTTAGCGGGAGGGCCGGCACAGATACGCAGTATTTT.

V usage is TRBV4-1 and J usage is TRBJ2-1; D possibly corresponds to TRBD1 (5 bases). Trimming removed 2 bases at V and 4 bases at J, with 15 bases between. This CDR3 contains 16 residues. The germline gives CDR1 MGHRA, CDR2 YSYEKL. The CDR3 DNA is TGCGCCAGCAGCCAAAATAGTGTAAGGGGTTACAATGAGCAGTTCTTC. Encoded protein: CASSQNSVRGYNEQFF.

The CDR3 protein is CASSIGGQYTEAFF. Here the CDR3 DNA reads TGTGCCAGTAGTATAGGGGGCCAATACACTGAAGCTTTCTTT. V is TRBV19 and J is TRBJ1-1, with D possibly being TRBD1 (5 bases). The germline V gene encodes CDR1 LNHDA and CDR2 SQIVND (reference sequence). CDR3 length equals 14 residues. The V end was cut by 1 base, the J end by 3 bases, with 9 bases between. Based on the CDR3 plus reference TRBV19 and TRBJ1-1, the full variable domain is DGGITQSPKYLFRKEGQNVTLSCEQNLNHDAMYWYRQDPGQGLRLIYYSQIVNDFQKGDIAEGYSVSREKKESFPLTVTSAQKNPTAFYLCASSIGGQYTEAFFGQGTRLTVV.

The chain joins TRBV4-1 to TRBJ1-5; the match to TRBD1 covers 9 bases. The length of the CDR3 is 15 residues. Germline values: CDR1 MGHRA, CDR2 YSYEKL. J was trimmed by 6 bases and V by 4 bases; bases with no gene match: 7. The chain's CDR3 is CASSLTGGESQPQHF. CDR3 bases: TGCGCCAGCAGCCTAACAGGGGGCGAAAGTCAGCCCCAGCATTTT.

This chain links TRBV29-1 with TRBJ2-7, with D perhaps being TRBD1 or TRBD2 (6 bases each). The CDR3 is 14 residues long. V lost 6 bases and J 2 bases, leaving 17 bases between the germline ends. Germline values: CDR1 SQVTM, CDR2 ANQGSEA. CDR3 protein: CSVGEAGAAYEQYF. The CDR3 DNA reads TGCAGCGTGGGGGAGGCAGGGGCTGCCTACGAGCAGTACTTC.

The genes are TRBV30 and TRBJ2-3, with D perhaps TRBD2 (6 bases). CDR1 is GTSNPN and CDR2 is SVGIG in the germline V gene (reference sequence). The V end was cut by 0 bases, the J end by 4 bases, with 14 bases between. The CDR3 has 15 amino acids. The CDR3 sequence: CAWSVSGTLADTQYF. As DNA, the CDR3 is TGTGCCTGGAGTGTTTCTGGGACTTTAGCAGATACGCAGTATTTT.

The genes are TRBV28 and TRBJ2-7, with TRBD1 matching over 10 bases. The CDR3 runs 15 residues. The V gene's germline CDR1 is MDHEN and CDR2 SYDVKM. The ends lost 4 bases at V and 4 bases at J; junction bases unmatched: 7. CDR3 nucleotides: TGTGCCAGCAGTTCTGGGACAGGGGTTTTATACGAGCAGTACTTC. It encodes CASSSGTGVLYEQYF. The variable domain in full, with the rest retrieved from reference TRBV28 and TRBJ2-7, is DVKVTQSSRYLVKRTGEKVFLECVQDMDHENMFWYRQDPGLGLRLIYFSYDVKMKEKGDIPEGYSVSREKKERFSLILESASTNQTSMYLCASSSGTGVLYEQYFGPGTRLTVT.

V is TRBV7-3 and J is TRBJ2-1; TRBD2 matches at 7 bases. V dropped 6 bases and J dropped 0; count of bases not matched to a gene: 8. Germline V lookup: CDR1 SGHTA, CDR2 FQGTGA. CDR3 length equals 16 residues. CDR3 in DNA: TGTGCCAGCAGTTTAGTTGGCGGGAGCTCCTACAATGAGCAGTTCTTC. Encoded protein: CASSLVGGSSYNEQFF.

This clone is termed medium-sized. V usage is TRBV2 and J usage is TRBJ2-1, with 9 positions matching TRBD2. CDR3 length: 14 amino acids. The germline CDR1 and CDR2 sequences are SNHLY and FYNNEI. V lost 4 bases to trimming and J lost 2 bases; unmatched junction nucleotides: 0. CDR3 DNA sequence: TGTGCCAGCAGTGGACTAGCGGCCTACAATGAGCAGTTCTTC. Translated, it gives CASSGLAAYNEQFF.

The chain links TRBV7-9 to TRBJ1-3; maybe TRBD1 (6 bases). The CDR3 sequence is 14 residues long. Trimming shortened V by 11 bases and J by 4 bases, and 18 bases separated the two germline ends. The germline CDR1 and CDR2 sequences are SEHNR and FQNEAQ (reference sequence). The CDR3 spells CAHKKGEGGNTIYF. The CDR3 DNA follows: TGTGCCCACAAAAAGGGGGAAGGAGGAAACACCATATATTTT.

Points on this clone: At one end the junction does not follow the germline gene, possibly because of a read error. The rearrangement links TRBV27 to TRBJ1-1; no definite D call. The CDR3 spans 15 residues. Germline lookup yields CDR1 MNHEY and CDR2 SMNVEV (reference sequence). CDR3 in amino acids: CASSLWVGQDTEAFF. The CDR3 DNA is TGTGCCAGCAGCTTATGGGTGGGCCAGGACACTGAAGCTTTCTTT.

V and J are TRBV19 and TRBJ2-1; 8 bases match TRBD2. Germline V lookup: CDR1 LNHDA, CDR2 SQIVND (reference sequence). The CDR3 has 18 amino acids. Losses at the gene ends were 3 bases for V and 0 bases for J; bases not matched to a gene: 10. Written as DNA, the CDR3 is TGTGCCAGTAGTATTGAAACGGGAGGGACGAGCTCCTACAATGAGCAGTTCTTC. Amino acids: CASSIETGGTSSYNEQFF.

This chain joins TRBV15 and TRBJ2-7; 7 nucleotides match TRBD1. V gave up 0 bases and J gave up 2 bases; unmatched junction bases: 7. In germline, CDR1 is LNHNV, CDR2 YYDKDF (reference sequence). The CDR3 length is 16 residues. The CDR3 coding sequence is TGTGCCACCAGCAGAGATCCGGGGACAGTAACCTACGAGCAGTACTTC. It is translated as CATSRDPGTVTYEQYF.

The gene calls are TRBV28 and TRBJ2-3; TRBD2 might be the D (5 bases). This CDR3 is built from 15 residues. With 6 bases removed from V and 1 base from J, the gap between germline ends came to 14 bases. Germline CDR1 reads MDHEN; CDR2 reads SYDVKM. CDR3 nucleotides: TGTGCCAGCAGCTCTGGCGAGAGGGGCACAGATACGCAGTATTTT. Translation gives CASSSGERGTDTQYF. Full variable domain (remainder filled in from reference TRBV28 and TRBJ2-3): DVKVTQSSRYLVKRTGEKVFLECVQDMDHENMFWYRQDPGLGLRLIYFSYDVKMKEKGDIPEGYSVSREKKERFSLILESASTNQTSMYLCASSSGERGTDTQYFGPGTRLTVL.

The genes are TRBV28 and TRBJ2-3; D possibly corresponds to TRBD2 (5 bases). Germline CDR1 and CDR2: MDHEN and SYDVKM. Trimming took off 7 bases at V and 0 bases at J, with 23 bases between the two ends. The CDR3 spans 18 residues. The CDR3 DNA is TGTGCCAGCAATACCCCGCGAGTCGGGATCTCTAGCACAGATACGCAGTATTTT. Its protein is CASNTPRVGISSTDTQYF.